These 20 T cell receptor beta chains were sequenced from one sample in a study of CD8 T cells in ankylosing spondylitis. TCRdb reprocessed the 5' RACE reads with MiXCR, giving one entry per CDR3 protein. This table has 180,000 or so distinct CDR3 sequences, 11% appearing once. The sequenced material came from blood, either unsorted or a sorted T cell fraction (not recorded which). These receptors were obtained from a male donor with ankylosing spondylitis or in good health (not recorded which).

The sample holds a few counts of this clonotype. The CDR3 DNA follows: TGCAGCGTCTCGACAGGGGGAAATACTGAAGCTTTCTTT. It yields the protein CSVSTGGNTEAFF. This chain joins TRBV29-1 and TRBJ1-1; 9 positions agree with TRBD1. Germline V gene data show CDR1 as SQVTM and CDR2 as ANQGSEA. V lost 6 bases and J lost 5; bases outside the gene matches: 7. CDR3 length: 13 amino acids.

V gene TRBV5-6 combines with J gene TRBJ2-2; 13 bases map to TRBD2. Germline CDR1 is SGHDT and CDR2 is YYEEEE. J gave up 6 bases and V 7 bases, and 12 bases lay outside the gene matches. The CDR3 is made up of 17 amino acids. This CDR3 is CASLSFGLAGEAGELFF. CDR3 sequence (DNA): TGTGCCAGCCTGTCTTTTGGACTAGCGGGAGAAGCCGGGGAGCTGTTTTTT. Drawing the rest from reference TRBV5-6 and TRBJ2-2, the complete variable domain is DAGVTQSPTHLIKTRGQQVTLRCSPKSGHDTVSWYQQALGQGPQFIFQYYEEEERQRGNFPDRFSGHQFPNYSSELNVNALLLGDSALYLCASLSFGLAGEAGELFFGEGSRLTVL.

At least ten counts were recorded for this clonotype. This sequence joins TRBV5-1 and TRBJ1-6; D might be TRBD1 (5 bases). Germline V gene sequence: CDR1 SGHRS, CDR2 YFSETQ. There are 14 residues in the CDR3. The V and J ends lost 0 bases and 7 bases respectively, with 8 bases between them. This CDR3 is CASSLETANSPLHF. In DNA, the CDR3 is TGCGCCAGCAGCTTGGAGACAGCAAATTCACCCCTCCACTTT.

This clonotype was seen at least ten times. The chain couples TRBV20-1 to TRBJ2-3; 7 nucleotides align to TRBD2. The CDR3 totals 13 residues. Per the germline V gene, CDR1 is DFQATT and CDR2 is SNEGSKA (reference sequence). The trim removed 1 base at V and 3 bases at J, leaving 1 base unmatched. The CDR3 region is CSARGSGTDTQYF. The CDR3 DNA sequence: TGCAGTGCTAGAGGTAGCGGGACAGATACGCAGTATTTT.

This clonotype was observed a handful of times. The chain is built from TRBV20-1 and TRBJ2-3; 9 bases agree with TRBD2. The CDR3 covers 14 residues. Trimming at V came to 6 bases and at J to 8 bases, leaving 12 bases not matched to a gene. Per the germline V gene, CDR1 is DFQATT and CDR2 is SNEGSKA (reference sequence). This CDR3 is CSAAVSGGGGTQYF. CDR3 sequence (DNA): TGCAGTGCCGCTGTTAGCGGGGGTGGAGGTACGCAGTATTTT.

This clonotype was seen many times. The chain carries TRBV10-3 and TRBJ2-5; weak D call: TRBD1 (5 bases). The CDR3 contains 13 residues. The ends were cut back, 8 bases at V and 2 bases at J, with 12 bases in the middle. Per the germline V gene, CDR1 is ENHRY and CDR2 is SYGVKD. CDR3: CAIAGSPQETQYF. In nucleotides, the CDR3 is TGTGCCATCGCAGGGTCCCCTCAAGAGACCCAGTACTTC.

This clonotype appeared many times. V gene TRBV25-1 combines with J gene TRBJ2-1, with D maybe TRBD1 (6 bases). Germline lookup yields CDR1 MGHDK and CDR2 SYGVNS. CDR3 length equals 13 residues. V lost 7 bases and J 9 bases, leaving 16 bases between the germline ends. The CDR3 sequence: CASNNRETTEQFF. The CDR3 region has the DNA TGTGCCAGCAATAACAGGGAAACGACTGAGCAGTTCTTC.

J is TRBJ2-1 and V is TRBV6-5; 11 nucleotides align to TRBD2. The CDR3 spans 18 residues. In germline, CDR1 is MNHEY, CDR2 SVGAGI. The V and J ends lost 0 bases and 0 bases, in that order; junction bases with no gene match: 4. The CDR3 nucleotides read TGTGCCAGCAGTTACTCCCGGACTAGCGGGTCCTCCTACAATGAGCAGTTCTTC. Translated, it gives CASSYSRTSGSSYNEQFF.

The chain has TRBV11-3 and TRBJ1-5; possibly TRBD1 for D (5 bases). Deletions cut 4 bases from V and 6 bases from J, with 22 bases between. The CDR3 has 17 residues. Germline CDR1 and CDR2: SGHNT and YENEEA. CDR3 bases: TGTGCCAGCAGCTCTTCTCGGACATCCCGCGAAGGTCAGCCCCAGCATTTT. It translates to CASSSSRTSREGQPQHF.

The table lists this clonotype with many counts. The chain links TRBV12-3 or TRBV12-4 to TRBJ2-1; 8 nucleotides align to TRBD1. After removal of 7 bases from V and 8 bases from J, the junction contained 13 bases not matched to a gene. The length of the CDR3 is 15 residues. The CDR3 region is CASTPPDRALDEQFF. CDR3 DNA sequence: TGTGCCAGCACCCCCCCGGACAGGGCTCTGGATGAGCAGTTCTTC.

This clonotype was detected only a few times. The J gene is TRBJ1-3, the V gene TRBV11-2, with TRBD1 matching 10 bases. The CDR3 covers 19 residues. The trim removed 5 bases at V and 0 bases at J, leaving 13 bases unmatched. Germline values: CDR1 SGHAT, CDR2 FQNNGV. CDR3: CASSAQRTGGTSSGNTIYF. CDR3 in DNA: TGTGCCAGCAGCGCTCAAAGGACAGGGGGAACAAGCTCTGGAAACACCATATATTTT.

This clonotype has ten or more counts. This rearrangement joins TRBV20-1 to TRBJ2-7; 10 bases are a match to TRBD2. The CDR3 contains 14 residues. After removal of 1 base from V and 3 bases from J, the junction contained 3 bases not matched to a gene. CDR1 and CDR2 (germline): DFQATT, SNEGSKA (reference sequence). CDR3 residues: CSARVAGGYYEQYF. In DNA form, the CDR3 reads TGCAGTGCTAGAGTAGCGGGGGGTTACTACGAGCAGTACTTC.

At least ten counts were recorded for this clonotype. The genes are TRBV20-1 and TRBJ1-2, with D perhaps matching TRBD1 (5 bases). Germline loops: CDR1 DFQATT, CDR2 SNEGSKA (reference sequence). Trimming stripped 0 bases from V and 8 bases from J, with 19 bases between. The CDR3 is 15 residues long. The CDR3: CSARDLERGGNGYTF. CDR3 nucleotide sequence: TGCAGTGCTAGAGATCTGGAGAGGGGCGGCAACGGCTACACCTTC.

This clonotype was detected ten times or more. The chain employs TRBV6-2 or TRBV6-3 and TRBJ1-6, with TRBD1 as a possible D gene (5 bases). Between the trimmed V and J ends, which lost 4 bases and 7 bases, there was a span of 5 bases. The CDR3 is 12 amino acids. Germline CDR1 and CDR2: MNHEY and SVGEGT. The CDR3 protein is CASSWGNSPLHF. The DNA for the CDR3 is TGTGCCAGCAGTTGGGGGAATTCACCCCTCCACTTT.

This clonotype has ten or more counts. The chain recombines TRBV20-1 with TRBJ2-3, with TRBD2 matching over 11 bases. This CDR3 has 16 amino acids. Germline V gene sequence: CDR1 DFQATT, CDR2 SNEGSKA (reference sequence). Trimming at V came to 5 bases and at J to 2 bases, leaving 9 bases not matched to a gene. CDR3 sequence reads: CSARIPSGGITDTQYF. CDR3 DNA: TGCAGTGCTCGAATCCCTAGCGGGGGGATCACAGATACGCAGTATTTT.

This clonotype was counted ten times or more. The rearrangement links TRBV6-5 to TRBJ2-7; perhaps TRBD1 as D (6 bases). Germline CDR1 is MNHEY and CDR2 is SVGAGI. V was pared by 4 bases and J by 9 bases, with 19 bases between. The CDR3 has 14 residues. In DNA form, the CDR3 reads TGTGCCAGCAGTTTGGACAGTTCACGAACGGCGCAGTACTTC. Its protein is CASSLDSSRTAQYF.

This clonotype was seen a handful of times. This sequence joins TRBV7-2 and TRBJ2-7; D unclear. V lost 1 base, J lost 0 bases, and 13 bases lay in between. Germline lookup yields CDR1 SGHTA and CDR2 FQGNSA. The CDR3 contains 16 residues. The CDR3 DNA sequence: TGTGCCAGCAGCTTAGATGCGCGACCCAGCTCCTACGAGCAGTACTTC. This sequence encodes CASSLDARPSSYEQYF.

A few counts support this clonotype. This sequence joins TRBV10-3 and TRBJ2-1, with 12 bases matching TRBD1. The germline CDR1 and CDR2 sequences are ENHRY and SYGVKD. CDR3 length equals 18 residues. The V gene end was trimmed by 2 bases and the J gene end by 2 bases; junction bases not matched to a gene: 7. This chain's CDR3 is CAISEPTRDRGPYNEQFF. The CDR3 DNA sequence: TGTGCCATCAGTGAGCCAACCCGGGACAGGGGGCCCTACAATGAGCAGTTCTTC.

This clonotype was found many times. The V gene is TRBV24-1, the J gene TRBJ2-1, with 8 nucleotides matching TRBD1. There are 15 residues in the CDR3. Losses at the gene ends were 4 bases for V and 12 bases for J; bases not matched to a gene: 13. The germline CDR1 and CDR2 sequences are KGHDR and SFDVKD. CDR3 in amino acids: CATSDGDRSAMGQFF. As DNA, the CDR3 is TGTGCCACCAGTGACGGGGACAGGAGTGCAATGGGGCAGTTCTTC.

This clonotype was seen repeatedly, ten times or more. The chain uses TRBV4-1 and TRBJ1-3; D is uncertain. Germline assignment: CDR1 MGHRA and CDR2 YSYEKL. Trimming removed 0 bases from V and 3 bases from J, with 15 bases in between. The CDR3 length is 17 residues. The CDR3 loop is CASSQDFETNRGNTIYF. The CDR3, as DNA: TGCGCCAGCAGCCAAGATTTCGAGACCAATCGTGGAAACACCATATATTTT.